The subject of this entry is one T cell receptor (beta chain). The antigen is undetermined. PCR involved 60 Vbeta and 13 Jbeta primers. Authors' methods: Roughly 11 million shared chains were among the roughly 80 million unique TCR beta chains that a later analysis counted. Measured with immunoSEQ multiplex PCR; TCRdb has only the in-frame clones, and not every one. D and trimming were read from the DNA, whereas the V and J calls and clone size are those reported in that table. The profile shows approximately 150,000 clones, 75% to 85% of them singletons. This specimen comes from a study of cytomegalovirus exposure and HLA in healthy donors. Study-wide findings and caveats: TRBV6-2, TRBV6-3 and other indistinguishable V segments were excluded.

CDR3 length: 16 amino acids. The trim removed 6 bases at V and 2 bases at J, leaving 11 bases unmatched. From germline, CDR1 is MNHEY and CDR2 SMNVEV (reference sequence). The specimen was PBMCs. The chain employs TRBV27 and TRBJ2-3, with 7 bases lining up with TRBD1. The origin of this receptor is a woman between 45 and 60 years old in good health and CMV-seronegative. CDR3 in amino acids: CASRPRTGVFTDTQYF. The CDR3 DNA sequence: TGTGCCAGCAGACCCAGAACAGGGGTTTTCACAGATACGCAGTATTTT.